This entry lists 10 T cell receptor beta chains sequenced from one sample in a study of human T cells and chemical hapten exposure (dated by TCRdb to the early 2020s). The sample's time point, from its label and the paper: patch test 1, 2 weeks after DPC sensitization. The treatment or condition label for this specimen denotes: therapeutic diphenylcyclopropenone sensitization with weekly scalp DPC. The library was built by means of RACE. Sequencing was carried out with a NextSeq 500. In TCRdb, the public reads were trimmed at Q25 with fastp and aligned with MiXCR, with productive beta chains retained. Rows matching on CDR3 protein sequence are summarized as one entry with the most common DNA and genes. The sample records roughly 190,000 distinct CDR3 sequences, 20% to 25% of which are singletons. Under 7% of the sample comes from the top ten. The specimen was whole blood, collected in connection with sensitization to the hapten diphenylcyclopropenone (DPC). The receptors shown here come from a woman aged 50 to 65 with alopecia areata. Some clones in this sample may be carry-over from other donors' samples.

The chain recombines TRBV7-2 with TRBJ2-2, with D unresolved. The V end lost 5 bases, the J end lost 2 bases, and 9 bases lay between the germline ends. The CDR3 totals 14 residues. The germline V gene has CDR1 SGHTA and CDR2 FQGNSA. The CDR3 DNA reads TGTGCCAGCAGCGCCGACGGAAACACCGGGGAGCTGTTTTTT. Amino acids: CASSADGNTGELFF.

This chain connects TRBV9 to TRBJ2-3, with a possible D match to TRBD1 (5 bases). Germline V gives CDR1 SGDLS, CDR2 YYNGEE. The CDR3 is 12 amino acids. V lost 0 bases, J lost 11 bases, and 10 bases lay in between. This chain's CDR3 is CASSVDWGQQYF. Written as DNA, the CDR3 is TGTGCCAGCAGCGTAGACTGGGGCCAGCAGTATTTT.

J is TRBJ2-5 and V is TRBV18, with a weak D call TRBD1 (6 bases). The CDR3 sequence is 17 residues long. The germline CDR1 and CDR2 sequences are KGHSH and LQKENI. The V end lost 3 bases, the J end lost 3 bases, and 20 bases lay between the germline ends. CDR3 amino acids: CASSPPARLGAKETQYF. CDR3 bases: TGTGCCAGCTCACCTCCTGCCCGTCTGGGGGCTAAAGAGACCCAGTACTTC.

The gene calls are TRBV7-3 and TRBJ2-7, with 13 bases fitting TRBD2. In germline, CDR1 is SGHTA, CDR2 FQGTGA. This CDR3 comprises 15 residues. Germline trimming cut 4 bases from V and 5 bases from J; bases unmatched to any gene: 5. CDR3 in amino acids: CASSSGLAGVHEQYF. As DNA, the CDR3 is TGTGCCAGCAGCTCTGGACTAGCGGGAGTCCACGAGCAGTACTTC.

This clonotype came up a few times. J is TRBJ1-4 and V is TRBV12-3 or TRBV12-4; no clear D. V lost 1 base and J lost 8, with 8 bases in between. This CDR3 is 13 amino acids long. The CDR3 DNA follows: TGTGCCAGCAGTTTAGGGGCCGGGGAAAAACTGTTTTTT. It specifies CASSLGAGEKLFF.

The chain has TRBV4-2 and TRBJ1-2; D might be TRBD1 (6 bases). Trimming removed 1 base from V and 4 bases from J, with 16 bases in between. Per the germline V gene, CDR1 is LGHNA and CDR2 is YNFKEQ. CDR3 size: 16 residues. CDR3 DNA sequence: TGTGCCAGCAGCCAAGTCTCTTCAGGACAGATCTATGGCTACACCTTC. Amino acid sequence: CASSQVSSGQIYGYTF.

V and J are TRBV29-1 and TRBJ2-6; 7 bases are a match to TRBD1. The ends lost 5 bases at V and 0 bases at J; junction bases unmatched: 19. The CDR3 is 20 amino acids. CDR1 and CDR2 from the germline V gene are SQVTM and ANQGSEA. CDR3 sequence reads: CSVRLRTGQALSSGANVLTF. The CDR3 region has the DNA TGCAGCGTTCGACTGAGGACCGGACAGGCTCTATCCTCTGGGGCCAACGTCCTGACTTTC.

As DNA, the CDR3 is TGTGCCAGCAGTTTATCAGGACAGAGTAGTAATGAAAAACTGTTTTTT. It is translated as CASSLSGQSSNEKLFF. The chain has TRBV12-3 or TRBV12-4 and TRBJ1-4; D possibly corresponds to TRBD1 (6 bases). The CDR3 runs to 16 residues. V was cut by 2 bases and J by 4 bases, with 14 bases left in between.

V and J are TRBV20-1 and TRBJ1-6; D gene uncertain. The CDR3 is made up of 16 amino acids. Trimming shortened V by 0 bases and J by 0 bases, and 9 bases separated the two germline ends. Per germline, CDR1 DFQATT and CDR2 SNEGSKA (reference sequence). The CDR3 DNA is TGCAGTGCTAGAGATCTTCAGAGCTCCTATAATTCACCCCTCCACTTT. It encodes CSARDLQSSYNSPLHF.

V usage is TRBV12-3 or TRBV12-4 and J usage is TRBJ2-7, with 10 bases matching TRBD1. Unmatched junction bases numbered 2, after V lost 2 bases and J lost 4 bases. The CDR3 consists of 14 residues. CDR3 DNA sequence: TGTGCCAGCAGTTTATTGGGACAGGGGTACGAGCAGTACTTC. Residues: CASSLLGQGYEQYF.